Below, one TCR beta chain is given with its context. Per germline, CDR1 SEHNR and CDR2 FQNEAQ (reference sequence). V was pared by 1 base and J by 4 bases, with 6 bases of the junction left unmatched. This CDR3 comprises 15 residues. Assay: immunoSEQ multiplex PCR; the TCRdb copy retains only in-frame clones and omits some. The sample lists 250,000 to 350,000 clones, 70% to 90% occurring once. The sample originates from a study of blood T cell repertoires in COVID-19. Study in general: Researchers got acute and convalescent COVID-19 samples from the United States, Italy and Spain.

This TCR was recovered from a woman under 40 with active or convalescent COVID-19. This rearrangement joins TRBV7-9 to TRBJ2-7; 8 bases line up with TRBD1. Sequenced input: peripheral blood. This chain's CDR3 is CASSLDGQGAYEQYF. CDR3 nucleotides: TGTGCCAGCAGCTTAGACGGGCAGGGGGCGTACGAGCAGTACTTC.